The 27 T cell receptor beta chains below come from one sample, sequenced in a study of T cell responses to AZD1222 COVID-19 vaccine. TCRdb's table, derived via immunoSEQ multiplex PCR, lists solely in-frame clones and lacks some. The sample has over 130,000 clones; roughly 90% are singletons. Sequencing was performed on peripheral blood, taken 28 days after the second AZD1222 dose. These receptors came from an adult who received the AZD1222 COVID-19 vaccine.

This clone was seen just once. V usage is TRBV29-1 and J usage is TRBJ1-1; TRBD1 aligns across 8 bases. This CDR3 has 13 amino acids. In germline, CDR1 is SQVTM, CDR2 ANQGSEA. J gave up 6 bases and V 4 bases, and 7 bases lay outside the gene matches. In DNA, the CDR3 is TGCAGCGTTGGCACAGGGGGGATCTCTGAAGCTTTCTTT. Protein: CSVGTGGISEAFF. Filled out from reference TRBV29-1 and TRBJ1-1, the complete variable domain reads SAVISQKPSRDICQRGTSLTIQCQVDSQVTMMFWYRQQPGQSLTLIATANQGSEATYESGFVIDKFPISRPNLTFSTLTVSNMSPEDSSIYLCSVGTGGISEAFFGQGTRLTVV.

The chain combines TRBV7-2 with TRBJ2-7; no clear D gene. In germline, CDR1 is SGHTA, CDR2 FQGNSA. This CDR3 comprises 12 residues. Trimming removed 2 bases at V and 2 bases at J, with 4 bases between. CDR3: CASSLMAYEQYF. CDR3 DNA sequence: TGTGCCAGCAGCTTAATGGCCTACGAGCAGTACTTC. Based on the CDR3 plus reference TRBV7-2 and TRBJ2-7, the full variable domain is GAGVSQSPSNKVTEKGKDVELRCDPISGHTALYWYRQSLGQGLEFLIYFQGNSAPDKSGLPSDRFSAERTGGSVSTLTIQRTQQEDSAVYLCASSLMAYEQYFGPGTRLTVT.

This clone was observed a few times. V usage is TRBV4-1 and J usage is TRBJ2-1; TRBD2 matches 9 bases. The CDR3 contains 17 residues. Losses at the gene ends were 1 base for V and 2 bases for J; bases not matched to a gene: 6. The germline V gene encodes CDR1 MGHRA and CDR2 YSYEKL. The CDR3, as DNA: TGCGCCAGCAGCCAAGTAGGTAGCGGGAGCCCCTACAATGAGCAGTTCTTC. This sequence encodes CASSQVGSGSPYNEQFF.

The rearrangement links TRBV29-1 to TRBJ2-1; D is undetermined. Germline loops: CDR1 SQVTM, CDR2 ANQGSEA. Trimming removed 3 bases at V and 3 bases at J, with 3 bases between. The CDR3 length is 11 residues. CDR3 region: CSVDYYNEQFF. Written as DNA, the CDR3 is TGCAGCGTTGACTACTACAATGAGCAGTTCTTC.

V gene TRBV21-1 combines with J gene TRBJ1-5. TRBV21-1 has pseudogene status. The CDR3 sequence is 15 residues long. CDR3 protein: CASSLEGGGNQPQHF. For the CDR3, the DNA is TGTGCCAGCAGCCTGGAAGGAGGGGGCAATCAGCCCCAGCATTTT.

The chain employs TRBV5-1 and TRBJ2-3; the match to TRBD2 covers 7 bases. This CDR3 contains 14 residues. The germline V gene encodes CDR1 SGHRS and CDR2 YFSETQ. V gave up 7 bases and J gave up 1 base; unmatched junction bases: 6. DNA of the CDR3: TGCGCCAGCTCTGAGGGAGGGGGCACAGATACGCAGTATTTT. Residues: CASSEGGGTDTQYF. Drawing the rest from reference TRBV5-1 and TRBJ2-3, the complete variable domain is KAGVTQTPRYLIKTRGQQVTLSCSPISGHRSVSWYQQTPGQGLQFLFEYFSETQRNKGNFPGRFSGRQFSNSRSEMNVSTLELGDSALYLCASSEGGGTDTQYFGPGTRLTVL.

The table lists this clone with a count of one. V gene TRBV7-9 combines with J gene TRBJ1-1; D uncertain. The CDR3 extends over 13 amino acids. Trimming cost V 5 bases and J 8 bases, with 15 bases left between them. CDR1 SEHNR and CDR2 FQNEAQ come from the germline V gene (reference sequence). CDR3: CASSPVAGREAFF. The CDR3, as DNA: TGTGCCAGCAGCCCCGTGGCGGGCAGGGAAGCTTTCTTT.

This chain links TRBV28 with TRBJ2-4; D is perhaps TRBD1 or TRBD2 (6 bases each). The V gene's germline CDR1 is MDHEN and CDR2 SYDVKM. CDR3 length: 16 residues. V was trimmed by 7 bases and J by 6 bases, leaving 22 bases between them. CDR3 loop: CASTSPPGGRGNIQYF. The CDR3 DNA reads TGTGCCAGCACCTCTCCCCCTGGGGGGCGTGGAAACATTCAGTACTTC.

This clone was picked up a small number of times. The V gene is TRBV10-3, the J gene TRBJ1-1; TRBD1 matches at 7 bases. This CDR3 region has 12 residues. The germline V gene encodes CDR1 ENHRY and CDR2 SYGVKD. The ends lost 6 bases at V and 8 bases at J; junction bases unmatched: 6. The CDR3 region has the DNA TGTGCCATCAGCCCGACAGGGCCCGAAGCTTTCTTT. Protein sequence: CAISPTGPEAFF.

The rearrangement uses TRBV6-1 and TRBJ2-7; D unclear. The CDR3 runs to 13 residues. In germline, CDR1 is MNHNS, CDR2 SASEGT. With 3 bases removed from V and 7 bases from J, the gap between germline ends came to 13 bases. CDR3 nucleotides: TGTGCCAGCAGTGATGGGTTGGGTGGTGAGCAGTACTTC. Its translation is CASSDGLGGEQYF.

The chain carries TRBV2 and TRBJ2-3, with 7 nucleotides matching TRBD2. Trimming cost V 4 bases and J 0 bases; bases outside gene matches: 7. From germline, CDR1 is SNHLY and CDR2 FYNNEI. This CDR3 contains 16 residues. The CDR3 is CASSVLAAFSTDTQYF. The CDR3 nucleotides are TGTGCCAGCAGTGTCCTAGCGGCGTTTAGCACAGATACGCAGTATTTT.

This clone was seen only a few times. The CDR3, as DNA: TGTGCCAGCAGTTGGACTGAAGCTTTCTTT. Translated, it gives CASSWTEAFF. The chain has TRBV7-9 and TRBJ1-1; the D is unclear. This CDR3 is built from 10 residues. Germline lookup yields CDR1 SEHNR and CDR2 FQNEAQ (reference sequence). V was shortened by 6 bases and J by 5 bases, with 4 bases between the two germline ends.

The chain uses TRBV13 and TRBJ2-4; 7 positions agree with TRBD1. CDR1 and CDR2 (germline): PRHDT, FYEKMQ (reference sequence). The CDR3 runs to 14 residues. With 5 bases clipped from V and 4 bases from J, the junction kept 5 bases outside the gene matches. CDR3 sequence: CASSPRDRKNIQYF. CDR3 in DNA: TGTGCCAGCAGCCCCCGGGACAGAAAAAACATTCAGTACTTC. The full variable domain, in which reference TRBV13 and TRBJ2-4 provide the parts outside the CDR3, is AAGVIQSPRHLIKEKRETATLKCYPIPRHDTVYWYQQGPGQDPQFLISFYEKMQSDKGSIPDRFSAQQFSDYHSELNMSSLELGDSALYFCASSPRDRKNIQYFGAGTRLSVL.

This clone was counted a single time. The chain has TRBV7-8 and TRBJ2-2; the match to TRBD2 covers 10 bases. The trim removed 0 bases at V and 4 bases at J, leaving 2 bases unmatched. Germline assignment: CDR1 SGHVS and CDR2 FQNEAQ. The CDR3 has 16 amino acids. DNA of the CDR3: TGTGCCAGCAGCTTAGCCAGCGGGAGGGCCACCGGGGAGCTGTTTTTT. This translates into CASSLASGRATGELFF.

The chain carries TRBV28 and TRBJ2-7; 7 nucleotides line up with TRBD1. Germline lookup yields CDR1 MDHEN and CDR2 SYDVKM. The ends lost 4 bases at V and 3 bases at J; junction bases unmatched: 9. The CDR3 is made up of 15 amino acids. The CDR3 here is CASSSPTTGIYEQYF. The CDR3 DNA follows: TGTGCCAGCAGTTCCCCAACGACAGGGATCTACGAGCAGTACTTC.

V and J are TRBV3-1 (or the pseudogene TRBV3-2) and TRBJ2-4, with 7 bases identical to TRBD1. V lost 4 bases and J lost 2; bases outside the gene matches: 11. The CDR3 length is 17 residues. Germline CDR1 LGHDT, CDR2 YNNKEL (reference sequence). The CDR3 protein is CASSPADRARTKNIQYF. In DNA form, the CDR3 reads TGTGCCAGCAGCCCTGCCGACAGGGCGCGGACCAAAAACATTCAGTACTTC.

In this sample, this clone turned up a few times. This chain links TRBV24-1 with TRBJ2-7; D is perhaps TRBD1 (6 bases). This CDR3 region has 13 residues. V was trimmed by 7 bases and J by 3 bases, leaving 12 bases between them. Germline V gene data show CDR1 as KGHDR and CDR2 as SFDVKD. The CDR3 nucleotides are TGTGCCACCAGCCCGGGACACGGCTACGAGCAGTACTTC. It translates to CATSPGHGYEQYF.

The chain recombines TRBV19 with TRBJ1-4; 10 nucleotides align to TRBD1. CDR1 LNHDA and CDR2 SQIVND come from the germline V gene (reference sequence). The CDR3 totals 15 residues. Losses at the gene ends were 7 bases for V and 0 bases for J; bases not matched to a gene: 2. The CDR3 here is CASKGTGATNEKLFF. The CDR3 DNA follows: TGTGCCAGTAAAGGGACAGGGGCAACTAATGAAAAACTGTTTTTT.

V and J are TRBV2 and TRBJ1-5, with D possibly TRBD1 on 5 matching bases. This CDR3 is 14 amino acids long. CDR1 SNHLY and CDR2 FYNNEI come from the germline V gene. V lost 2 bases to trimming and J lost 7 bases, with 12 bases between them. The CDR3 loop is CASSELGGDQPQHF. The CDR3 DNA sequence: TGTGCCAGCAGTGAACTGGGGGGGGACCAGCCCCAGCATTTT.

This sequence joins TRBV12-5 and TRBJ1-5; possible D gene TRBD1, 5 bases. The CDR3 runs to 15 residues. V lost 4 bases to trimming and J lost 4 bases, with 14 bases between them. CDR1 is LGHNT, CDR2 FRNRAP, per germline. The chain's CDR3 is CASGSSRERNQPQHF. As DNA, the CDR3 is TGTGCTAGTGGTTCCAGCAGGGAACGGAATCAGCCCCAGCATTTT. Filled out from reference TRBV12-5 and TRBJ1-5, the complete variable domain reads DARVTQTPRHKVTEMGQEVTMRCQPILGHNTVFWYRQTMMQGLELLAYFRNRAPLDDSGMPKDRFSAEMPDATLATLKIQPSEPRDSAVYFCASGSSRERNQPQHFGDGTRLSIL.

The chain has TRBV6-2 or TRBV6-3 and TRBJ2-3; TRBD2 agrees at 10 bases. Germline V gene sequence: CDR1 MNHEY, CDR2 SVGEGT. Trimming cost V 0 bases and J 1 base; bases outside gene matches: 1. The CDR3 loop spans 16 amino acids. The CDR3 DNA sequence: TGTGCCAGCAGTTACTCCGGGACTAGCGGCACAGATACGCAGTATTTT. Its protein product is CASSYSGTSGTDTQYF.

CDR3 DNA: TGTGCCGGGACCCCCCTAGCGGGAGGGAACAATGAGCAGTTCTTC. It encodes CAGTPLAGGNNEQFF. The V gene is TRBV30, the J gene TRBJ2-1; 12 nucleotides line up with TRBD2. The ends lost 8 bases at V and 5 bases at J; junction bases unmatched: 10. The CDR3 has 15 amino acids. CDR1 is GTSNPN and CDR2 is SVGIG in the germline V gene (reference sequence).

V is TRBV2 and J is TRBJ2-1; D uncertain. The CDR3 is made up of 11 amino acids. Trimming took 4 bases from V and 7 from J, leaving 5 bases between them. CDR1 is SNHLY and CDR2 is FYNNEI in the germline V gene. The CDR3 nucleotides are TGTGCCAGCAGTGCCGCGAATGAGCAGTTCTTC. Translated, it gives CASSAANEQFF.

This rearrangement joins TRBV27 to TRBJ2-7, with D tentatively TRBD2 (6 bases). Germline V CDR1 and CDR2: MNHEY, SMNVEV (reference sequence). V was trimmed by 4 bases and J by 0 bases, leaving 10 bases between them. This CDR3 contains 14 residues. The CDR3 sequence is CASSSDGSSYEQYF. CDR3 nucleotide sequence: TGTGCCAGCAGTTCCGACGGGAGCTCCTACGAGCAGTACTTC.

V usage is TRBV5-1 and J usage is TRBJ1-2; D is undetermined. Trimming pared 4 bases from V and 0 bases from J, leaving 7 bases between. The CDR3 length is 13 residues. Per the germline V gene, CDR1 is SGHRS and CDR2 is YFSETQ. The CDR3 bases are TGCGCCAGCAGCCTGGGATCTAACTATGGCTACACCTTC. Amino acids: CASSLGSNYGYTF.

CDR3 DNA sequence: TGCGCCAGCAGCCAAGAGACTAGCGGGAGGGAGCAGTACTTC. Protein product: CASSQETSGREQYF. J is TRBJ2-7 and V is TRBV4-1, with TRBD2 matching over 13 bases. Germline V gene lookup returns CDR1 MGHRA and CDR2 YSYEKL. The CDR3 length is 14 residues. V trimming: 0 bases; J trimming: 7 bases; junction bases outside the gene matches: 0.

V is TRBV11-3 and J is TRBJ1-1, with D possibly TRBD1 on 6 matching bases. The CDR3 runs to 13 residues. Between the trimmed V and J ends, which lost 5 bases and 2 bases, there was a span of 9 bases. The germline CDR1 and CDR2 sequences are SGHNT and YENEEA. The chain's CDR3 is CASSLGHNTEAFF. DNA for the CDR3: TGTGCCAGCAGCCTGGGACATAACACTGAAGCTTTCTTT.